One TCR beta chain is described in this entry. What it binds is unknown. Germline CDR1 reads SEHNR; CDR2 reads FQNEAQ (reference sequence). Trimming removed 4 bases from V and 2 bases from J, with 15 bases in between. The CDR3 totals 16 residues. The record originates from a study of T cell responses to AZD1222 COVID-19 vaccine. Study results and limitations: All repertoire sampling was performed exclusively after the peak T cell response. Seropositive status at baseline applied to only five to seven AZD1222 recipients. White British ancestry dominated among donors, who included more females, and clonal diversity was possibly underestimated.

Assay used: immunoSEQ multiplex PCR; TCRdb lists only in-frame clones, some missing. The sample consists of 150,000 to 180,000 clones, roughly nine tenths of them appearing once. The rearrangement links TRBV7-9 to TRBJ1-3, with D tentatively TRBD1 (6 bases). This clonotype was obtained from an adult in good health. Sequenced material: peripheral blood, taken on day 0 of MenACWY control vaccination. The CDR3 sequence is CASSYWTARAGNTIYF. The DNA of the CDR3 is TGTGCCAGCAGCTACTGGACAGCGCGGGCTGGAAACACCATATATTTT.